In this sample, the clone carrying this T cell receptor beta chain turned up once. Single viable CD3+CD4+CD8-CD45RO+ cells were sorted as the memory CD4+ T cells. This sample was taken from a study of memory CD4+ T cells and cytomegalovirus serostatus. The CDR3 runs 13 residues. The V end was cut by 6 bases, the J end by 8 bases, with 14 bases between. CDR1 and CDR2 from the germline V gene are MNHEY and SMNVEV (reference sequence). The repertoire was sequenced with immunoSEQ multiplex PCR; TCRdb's copy has only in-frame clones and lacks some. The repertoire holds under 80,000 clones, with around four fifths as singletons.

The receptor comes from an adult in good health and CMV-seronegative. V gene TRBV27 combines with J gene TRBJ1-5; D might be TRBD1 (6 bases). Sequenced sample: memory CD4+ T cells from blood. Written as DNA, the CDR3 is TGTGCCAGCAGGACAGGCCGGCGGGAGCCCCAGCATTTT. It is translated as CASRTGRREPQHF.